These 30 T cell receptor beta chains share one sample of origin, sequenced in a study of T cells after yellow fever vaccination. TCRdb reprocessed the 5' RACE reads with MiXCR, giving one entry per CDR3 protein. The table records about 340,000 distinct CDR3 sequences, around 4.1% of them present only once. The specimen comprised PBMCs, sampled 5 days after the yellow fever booster vaccination. These receptors all come from a man aged 18 to 29 who received the YFV17D yellow fever vaccine.

This clonotype was seen only a few times. This chain connects TRBV28 to TRBJ1-2; tentative D call: TRBD1 (6 bases). Germline V CDR1 and CDR2: MDHEN, SYDVKM. The CDR3 has 14 amino acids. V was trimmed by 4 bases and J by 6 bases, leaving 15 bases between them. In DNA form, the CDR3 reads TGTGCCAGCAGTTATAAGGACAGCAGGAATGGCTACACCTTC. It translates to CASSYKDSRNGYTF.

This clonotype was counted at least ten times. The chain couples TRBV6-4 to TRBJ2-3; D remains unclear. This CDR3 is built from 13 residues. Trimming cost V 3 bases and J 0 bases, with 4 bases left between them. The germline V gene encodes CDR1 MRHNA and CDR2 SNTAGT. In DNA, the CDR3 is TGTGCCAGCAGTGAGGGGAGCACAGATACGCAGTATTTT. As protein: CASSEGSTDTQYF.

This clonotype was observed many times. The chain carries TRBV20-1 and TRBJ2-7, with no clear D. The V gene lost 3 bases and the J gene lost 0 bases, with 9 bases spanning the gap. From germline, CDR1 is DFQATT and CDR2 SNEGSKA (reference sequence). This CDR3 spans 13 amino acids. The CDR3 here is CSARLENSYEQYV. For the CDR3, the DNA is TGCAGTGCTAGGCTGGAAAACTCCTACGAGCAGTACGTC.

The chain uses TRBV20-1 and TRBJ2-5, with TRBD1 identical over 8 bases. V lost 4 bases, J lost 2 bases, and 6 bases stayed unmatched. The CDR3 contains 14 residues. Germline CDR1 is DFQATT and CDR2 is SNEGSKA (reference sequence). CDR3 sequence: CSAKPRTGQETQYF. DNA for the CDR3: TGCAGTGCTAAACCTCGGACAGGGCAAGAGACCCAGTACTTC.

The gene calls are TRBV5-4 and TRBJ2-7; no reliable D call. Trimming cost V 0 bases and J 1 base, with 8 bases left between them. CDR1 and CDR2 (germline): SGHNT, YYREEE (reference sequence). The CDR3 extends over 14 amino acids. In DNA, the CDR3 is TGTGCCAGCAGCTTGGGCGGTAATTCCTACGAGCAGTACTTC. Its translation is CASSLGGNSYEQYF.

This clonotype was observed a few times. This chain links TRBV7-3 with TRBJ1-1, with 9 bases that match TRBD1. Germline trimming cut 4 bases from V and 5 bases from J; bases unmatched to any gene: 5. CDR1 is SGHTA, CDR2 FQGTGA, per germline. This CDR3 has 14 residues. CDR3 in amino acids: CASSSTGGQTEAFF. CDR3 sequence (DNA): TGTGCCAGCAGCTCCACAGGGGGCCAGACTGAAGCTTTCTTT.

This clonotype was recorded a few times. The CDR3 region has the DNA TGCAGTGCTAGAGATTCGGGAAACTATGGCTACACCTTC. Its protein product is CSARDSGNYGYTF. The chain carries TRBV20-1 and TRBJ1-2; D gene unclear. Per the germline V gene, CDR1 is DFQATT and CDR2 is SNEGSKA (reference sequence). The CDR3 sequence is 13 residues long. Trimming pared 0 bases from V and 2 bases from J, leaving 7 bases between.

This clonotype occurred many times. The chain uses TRBV9 and TRBJ2-3; TRBD2 aligns across 12 bases. This CDR3 comprises 16 residues. J lost 4 bases, V lost 0 bases, and 3 bases had no gene match. In germline, CDR1 is SGDLS, CDR2 YYNGEE. CDR3 protein: CASSVDPSGGADTQYF. Written as DNA, the CDR3 is TGTGCCAGCAGCGTAGACCCTAGCGGGGGGGCAGATACGCAGTATTTT. Using reference TRBV9 and TRBJ2-3 for the parts outside the CDR3, the full variable domain is DSGVTQTPKHLITATGQRVTLRCSPRSGDLSVYWYQQSLDQGLQFLIQYYNGEERAKGNILERFSAQQFPDLHSELNLSSLELGDSALYFCASSVDPSGGADTQYFGPGTRLTVL.

This chain joins TRBV7-2 and TRBJ2-2, with 8 bases that match TRBD2. The germline V gene encodes CDR1 SGHTA and CDR2 FQGNSA. With V trimmed by 5 bases and J by 8 bases, 19 bases remained unmatched. The CDR3 runs to 18 residues. CDR3 sequence reads: CASSHPRGASGGRGELFF. In DNA, the CDR3 is TGTGCCAGCAGCCACCCGCGCGGGGCGAGCGGGGGACGGGGGGAGCTGTTTTTT.

To note about this clonotype: Possible read error: a much larger clone is one base away. The rearrangement uses TRBV5-1 and TRBJ2-7; 7 positions match TRBD2. CDR1 and CDR2 from the germline V gene are SGHRS and YFSETQ. The CDR3 has 12 amino acids. CDR3 in amino acids: CASSNGGYEHYF. In nucleotides, the CDR3 is TGCGCCAGCAGCAACGGGGGGTACGAGCACTACTTC.

The sample holds many counts of this clonotype. The CDR3 nucleotides are TGTGCCAGCAGCTTATTGCTGGTCTACAATGAGCAGTTCTTC. Its protein is CASSLLLVYNEQFF. V and J are TRBV7-2 and TRBJ2-1; D uncertain. Trimming removed 2 bases at V and 3 bases at J, with 8 bases between. This CDR3 has 14 amino acids. Germline V gene lookup returns CDR1 SGHTA and CDR2 FQGNSA.

At least ten counts were recorded for this clonotype. This chain links TRBV28 with TRBJ1-1; 9 bases agree with TRBD1. The CDR3 covers 17 residues. CDR1 and CDR2 from the germline V gene are MDHEN and SYDVKM. V shed 5 bases and J 5 bases; nucleotides not matched to a gene: 15. CDR3 residues: CASSPPGTGSGDTEAFF. CDR3 coding DNA: TGTGCCAGCAGTCCCCCCGGGACAGGGTCTGGAGATACTGAAGCTTTCTTT.

This clonotype was observed many times. The chain combines TRBV7-2 with TRBJ2-4, with D possibly matching TRBD2 (6 bases). The V end lost 3 bases, the J end lost 0 bases, and 12 bases lay between the germline ends. The CDR3 has 16 residues. Per the germline V gene, CDR1 is SGHTA and CDR2 is FQGNSA. The CDR3 DNA is TGTGCCAGCAGCTTTGGGGGGATTTTAGCCAAAAACATTCAGTACTTC. It yields the protein CASSFGGILAKNIQYF.

The chain couples TRBV29-1 to TRBJ1-4; D not resolved. The CDR3 runs 11 residues. Germline CDR1 reads SQVTM; CDR2 reads ANQGSEA. Trimming left V 4 bases short and J 6 bases short, with 6 bases between. The CDR3 bases are TGCAGCGTTGGACGGGATGAAAAACTGTTTTTT. Translating gives CSVGRDEKLFF.

This clonotype was observed a handful of times. Here the CDR3 omits its conserved ending phenylalanine or tryptophan, so a read error is the likely source. The DNA is left out, because the CDR3 cannot be placed on it with certainty; the CDR3 is given as TCRdb lists it. The rearrangement joins TRBV20-1 to TRBJ1-3. Germline values: CDR1 DFQATT, CDR2 SNEGSKA (reference sequence). Counting both end residues, the CDR3 totals 9 amino acids. The CDR3 loop is CSASLFMVR.

The rearrangement links TRBV20-1 to TRBJ1-1, with 10 bases that match TRBD1. Germline V gene sequence: CDR1 DFQATT, CDR2 SNEGSKA (reference sequence). After removal of 5 bases from V and 3 bases from J, the junction contained 9 bases not matched to a gene. CDR3 length equals 15 residues. For the CDR3, the DNA is TGCAGTGCTCCCGCGACAGGGGGCGGGTACACTGAAGCTTTCTTT. This gives the protein CSAPATGGGYTEAFF.

The V gene is TRBV27, the J gene TRBJ1-1; D is unclear. Trimming stripped 1 base from V and 0 bases from J, with 9 bases between. The V gene's germline CDR1 is MNHEY and CDR2 SMNVEV (reference sequence). This CDR3 comprises 15 residues. The CDR3 loop reads CASSLYLGMNTEAFF. CDR3 sequence (DNA): TGTGCCAGCAGTTTATACCTGGGGATGAACACTGAAGCTTTCTTT.

The chain combines TRBV5-1 with TRBJ2-1, with 9 nucleotides matching TRBD1. V gave up 1 base and J gave up 8 bases; unmatched junction bases: 7. The CDR3 loop spans 15 amino acids. Germline CDR1 SGHRS, CDR2 YFSETQ. The CDR3 sequence is CASSLSGQGRDEQFF. CDR3 DNA sequence: TGCGCCAGCAGCTTGTCCGGACAGGGGAGGGATGAGCAGTTCTTC.

The chain employs TRBV25-1 and TRBJ2-7; 10 bases are a match to TRBD1. The V gene's germline CDR1 is MGHDK and CDR2 SYGVNS. With 2 bases clipped from V and 3 bases from J, the junction kept 4 bases outside the gene matches. This CDR3 is built from 15 residues. The CDR3 protein is CASSEPGQGSYEQYF. CDR3 nucleotide sequence: TGTGCCAGCAGTGAACCGGGACAGGGGAGCTACGAGCAGTACTTC.

A single count supports this clonotype. A much more abundant neighbour one base away suggests this may be a read error. The gene calls are TRBV29-1 and TRBJ1-1; the D gene is possibly TRBD1 (6 bases). The CDR3 extends over 12 amino acids. Germline CDR1 SQVTM, CDR2 ANQGSEA. The CDR3 region has the DNA TGCGGCGTGAGTACAGGGTTGACTGAAGCTTTCTTT. This codes for CGVSTGLTEAFF.

A few counts support this clonotype. The chain links TRBV7-2 to TRBJ2-7; 15 bases map to TRBD2. Trimming took 0 bases from V and 2 from J; bases not matched to a gene: 5. CDR3 length: 18 residues. The germline V gene has CDR1 SGHTA and CDR2 FQGNSA. CDR3 region: CASSLAQGLAGGPYEQYF. The DNA for the CDR3 is TGTGCCAGCAGCTTAGCGCAAGGACTAGCGGGGGGGCCCTACGAGCAGTACTTC.

This clonotype was found a few times. The CDR3 spells CASSPGRRMNTEAFF. As DNA, the CDR3 is TGTGCCAGCAGCCCCGGGAGGCGGATGAACACTGAAGCTTTCTTT. V usage is TRBV5-5 and J usage is TRBJ1-1, with D hard to call. This CDR3 is built from 15 residues. CDR1 is SGHKS, CDR2 YYEKEE, per germline (reference sequence). V gave up 4 bases and J gave up 0 bases, with 13 bases separating them.

The rearrangement links TRBV5-1 to TRBJ2-7; D is possibly TRBD1 or TRBD2 (5 bases each). Germline V lookup: CDR1 SGHRS, CDR2 YFSETQ. The CDR3 is made up of 15 amino acids. The V gene lost 0 bases and the J gene lost 4 bases, with 14 bases spanning the gap. The CDR3 here is CASSLAPGPGYEQYV. In DNA, the CDR3 is TGCGCCAGCAGCTTGGCTCCGGGACCCGGATACGAGCAGTACGTC.

This clonotype was recorded at least ten times. The chain employs TRBV7-2 and TRBJ2-7, with 9 bases identical to TRBD2. There are 16 residues in the CDR3. CDR1 SGHTA and CDR2 FQGNSA come from the germline V gene. V dropped 8 bases and J dropped 0; count of bases not matched to a gene: 11. CDR3 amino acids: CASGKRLAGPSYEQYF. CDR3 in DNA: TGTGCCAGCGGAAAGAGGCTAGCGGGGCCCTCCTACGAGCAGTACTTC.

The CDR3 loop is CSAASGGFSYEQYF. CDR3 coding DNA: TGCAGTGCTGCTAGCGGGGGGTTCTCCTACGAGCAGTACTTC. The chain couples TRBV20-1 to TRBJ2-7, with 11 positions matching TRBD2. V lost 5 bases to trimming and J lost 0 bases; unmatched junction nucleotides: 3. The germline gives CDR1 DFQATT, CDR2 SNEGSKA (reference sequence). CDR3 size: 14 residues.

This clonotype was recorded many times. The junction and the germline gene differ at one end; a read error may be behind it. The chain links TRBV12-3 or TRBV12-4 to TRBJ2-1; 8 bases are a match to TRBD1. This CDR3 has 15 amino acids. CDR3 sequence: CASSHNRGQAGPTVF. The CDR3 DNA reads as TGTGCCAGCAGCCATAACCGGGGACAGGCGGGTCCGACGGTCTTC.

This clonotype was picked up a small number of times. The gene calls are TRBV12-3 or TRBV12-4 and TRBJ2-5, with TRBD2 identical over 7 bases. The junction had 6 bases not matched to a gene; V was cut back by 6 bases and J by 5 bases. The CDR3 sequence is 13 residues long. CDR3 residues: CASRRTSWETQYF. The CDR3 nucleotides are TGTGCCAGCAGGAGGACTAGTTGGGAGACCCAGTACTTC.

This clonotype has a count of ten or more. V and J are TRBV28 and TRBJ2-3; D possibly corresponds to TRBD1 (5 bases). This CDR3 spans 12 amino acids. The germline CDR1 and CDR2 sequences are MDHEN and SYDVKM. The V and J ends lost 7 bases and 6 bases respectively, with 11 bases between them. The DNA for the CDR3 is TGTGCCAGCAAGGGGAATCGGGATACGCAGTATTTT. It translates to CASKGNRDTQYF. The full variable domain, rest sourced from reference TRBV28 and TRBJ2-3, is DVKVTQSSRYLVKRTGEKVFLECVQDMDHENMFWYRQDPGLGLRLIYFSYDVKMKEKGDIPEGYSVSREKKERFSLILESASTNQTSMYLCASKGNRDTQYFGPGTRLTVL.

The chain combines TRBV5-1 with TRBJ1-1; 7 nucleotides line up with TRBD1. CDR3 length: 14 residues. V dropped 0 bases and J dropped 7; count of bases not matched to a gene: 6. Germline CDR1 reads SGHRS; CDR2 reads YFSETQ. This CDR3 reads CASSLGTGSYEAFF. CDR3 sequence (DNA): TGCGCCAGCAGCTTGGGGACAGGCAGCTATGAAGCTTTCTTT.

V is TRBV3-1 and J is TRBJ2-3, with D possibly being TRBD2 (6 bases). Germline V gives CDR1 LGHDT, CDR2 YNNKEL (reference sequence). The CDR3 is made up of 16 amino acids. Trimming took off 4 bases at V and 1 base at J, with 15 bases between the two ends. Written as DNA, the CDR3 is TGTGCCAGCAGCCTATTACTCGGGGAGGGCACAGATACGCAGTATTTT. Translating gives CASSLLLGEGTDTQYF.